These 29 T cell receptor beta chains were sequenced from one sample in a study of T-cell memory formation after mild COVID-19. TCRdb re-called the 5' RACE reads with MiXCR, one entry per CDR3 protein. The table has 50,000 or so distinct CDR3 sequences, less than 35% seen once. The sequenced sample consisted of PBMCs or a T cell subset sorted from them (not recorded which). These receptors were obtained from a man younger than 35 who had mild COVID-19 (a few samples of this study predate the infection). Cell type and time point are not known.

The CDR3 DNA follows: TGTGCCAGCAGCCCAGGACACTACGAGCAGTACTTC. Translated: CASSPGHYEQYF. The chain is built from TRBV14 and TRBJ2-7; D may be TRBD1 (5 bases). Germline V lookup: CDR1 SGHDN, CDR2 FVKESK. CDR3 size: 12 residues. V lost 4 bases and J 3 bases, leaving 7 bases between the germline ends.

The rearrangement links TRBV27 to TRBJ2-7, with 7 bases lining up with TRBD1. The CDR3 runs 15 residues. Trimming at V came to 7 bases and at J to 6 bases, leaving 15 bases not matched to a gene. Germline loops: CDR1 MNHEY, CDR2 SMNVEV (reference sequence). CDR3 nucleotides: TGTGCCAGCATAGAACGACAGGGTATGCAAGGCGAGCAGTACTTC. Translating it yields CASIERQGMQGEQYF.

V gene TRBV29-1 combines with J gene TRBJ2-3, with TRBD2 identical over 15 bases. The trim removed 1 base at V and 0 bases at J, leaving 5 bases unmatched. Germline V gene sequence: CDR1 SQVTM, CDR2 ANQGSEA. The CDR3 totals 18 residues. The CDR3 loop is CSVEGTSGGESSTDTQYF. As DNA, the CDR3 is TGCAGCGTTGAAGGGACTAGCGGGGGGGAATCTAGCACAGATACGCAGTATTTT.

The gene calls are TRBV12-3 or TRBV12-4 and TRBJ2-2; TRBD1 is a possible D gene (6 bases). The CDR3 is made up of 15 amino acids. V lost 1 base and J lost 0, with 6 bases in between. The CDR3 sequence is CASSLGTANTGELFF. The CDR3, as DNA: TGTGCCAGCAGTTTAGGGACAGCGAACACCGGGGAGCTGTTTTTT.

This clonotype was seen more than once but under ten times. This rearrangement joins TRBV29-1 to TRBJ1-6; possibly TRBD1 for D (5 bases). This CDR3 has 15 amino acids. Germline CDR1 reads SQVTM; CDR2 reads ANQGSEA. Trimming took off 6 bases at V and 9 bases at J, with 21 bases between the two ends. The CDR3 coding sequence is TGCAGCGTCAAGACAGAGAGTGGCCTTGGTTCACCCCTCCACTTT. It encodes CSVKTESGLGSPLHF.

The V and J genes are TRBV20-1 and TRBJ2-1, with 12 bases aligning to TRBD2. The trim removed 5 bases at V and 3 bases at J, leaving 2 bases unmatched. The length of the CDR3 is 14 residues. In germline, CDR1 is DFQATT, CDR2 SNEGSKA (reference sequence). DNA of the CDR3: TGCAGTGCTCGGACTAGCGGGGACTACAATGAGCAGTTCTTC. Its translation: CSARTSGDYNEQFF.

In this sample, this clonotype turned up a few times. V is TRBV4-1 and J is TRBJ2-3; no firm D call. V lost 4 bases, J lost 2 bases, and 16 bases lay in between. CDR1 and CDR2 from the germline V gene are MGHRA and YSYEKL. The CDR3 extends over 16 amino acids. CDR3 loop: CASSPPGGLATDTQYF. DNA for the CDR3: TGCGCCAGCAGCCCCCCGGGTGGTCTTGCCACAGATACGCAGTATTTT.

The V call is TRBV7-9, the J call TRBJ2-3; TRBD2 is a possible D gene (6 bases). Trimming shortened V by 3 bases and J by 5 bases, and 18 bases separated the two germline ends. This CDR3 region has 16 residues. Germline loops: CDR1 SEHNR, CDR2 FQNEAQ (reference sequence). CDR3 in amino acids: CASSFGPGGTGDTQYF. CDR3 in DNA: TGTGCCAGCAGCTTCGGGCCCGGGGGAACCGGAGATACGCAGTATTTT.

This clonotype was detected a few times. The V gene is TRBV2, the J gene TRBJ2-5; the D is unclear. CDR1 and CDR2 (germline): SNHLY, FYNNEI. V lost 2 bases and J lost 1, with 11 bases in between. The CDR3 length is 15 residues. CDR3 sequence (DNA): TGTGCCAGCAGTGAAATCGTAGGCAGCCAAGAGACCCAGTACTTC. Its protein product is CASSEIVGSQETQYF.

J is TRBJ1-1 and V is TRBV7-9, with D maybe TRBD1 (6 bases). Germline loops: CDR1 SEHNR, CDR2 FQNEAQ (reference sequence). This CDR3 is built from 15 residues. V was shortened by 0 bases and J by 2 bases, with 10 bases between the two germline ends. CDR3 sequence: CASSLAQGRNTEAFF. As DNA, the CDR3 is TGTGCCAGCAGCTTAGCCCAGGGGAGAAACACTGAAGCTTTCTTT. Variable domain in full (rest from reference TRBV7-9 and TRBJ1-1): DTGVSQNPRHKITKRGQNVTFRCDPISEHNRLYWYRQTLGQGPEFLTYFQNEAQLEKSRLLSDRFSAERPKGSFSTLEIQRTEQGDSAMYLCASSLAQGRNTEAFFGQGTRLTVV.

V gene TRBV27 combines with J gene TRBJ2-3; no firm D call. CDR1 is MNHEY, CDR2 SMNVEV, per germline (reference sequence). The ends were cut back, 6 bases at V and 3 bases at J, with 10 bases in the middle. CDR3 size: 13 residues. The DNA for the CDR3 is TGTGCCAGCAGGGCTAGTTGGACAGATACGCAGTATTTT. It codes for CASRASWTDTQYF.

This clonotype occurred a few times. This sequence joins TRBV5-1 and TRBJ2-7; tentatively, D is TRBD2 (6 bases). Trimming shortened V by 6 bases and J by 3 bases, and 16 bases separated the two germline ends. Germline CDR1 is SGHRS and CDR2 is YFSETQ. CDR3 length equals 14 residues. The CDR3 sequence is CASTAEEGNYEQYF. CDR3 coding DNA: TGCGCCAGCACCGCTGAGGAGGGAAACTACGAGCAGTACTTC.

This chain connects TRBV29-1 to TRBJ2-4; D unclear. The CDR3 sequence is 13 residues long. Germline loops: CDR1 SQVTM, CDR2 ANQGSEA. Trimming removed 4 bases from V and 0 bases from J, with 7 bases in between. The CDR3 DNA reads as TGCAGCGTTGCAAACGTAGCCAAAAACATTCAGTACTTC. This sequence encodes CSVANVAKNIQYF.

This clonotype was detected only a few times. CDR3 sequence reads: CASKPAGYEQYF. CDR3 DNA sequence: TGTGCCAGCAAACCGGCCGGCTACGAGCAGTACTTC. The rearrangement uses TRBV7-9 and TRBJ2-7; D not certain. The CDR3 sequence is 12 residues long. Trimming cost V 7 bases and J 3 bases, with 10 bases left between them. Germline CDR1 reads SEHNR; CDR2 reads FQNEAQ (reference sequence).

This clonotype has a count of ten or more. The chain joins TRBV5-6 to TRBJ2-3, with TRBD2 identical over 9 bases. Germline CDR1 SGHDT, CDR2 YYEEEE. V lost 4 bases, J lost 1 base, and 10 bases stayed unmatched. This CDR3 is 17 amino acids long. DNA for the CDR3: TGTGCCAGCAGCCGCCTCGGAGCGGGGGGTGGCACAGATACGCAGTATTTT. This encodes CASSRLGAGGGTDTQYF.

This clonotype was observed a few times. The chain links TRBV4-3 to TRBJ2-5; the D is unclear. The length of the CDR3 is 18 residues. V shed 1 base and J shed 0 bases, with 18 bases lying between them. Germline V gene data show CDR1 as LGHNA and CDR2 as YSLEER. CDR3 region: CASSQAVWSSFDQETQYF. CDR3 nucleotides: TGCGCCAGCAGCCAAGCGGTTTGGAGCTCGTTTGACCAAGAGACCCAGTACTTC.

J is TRBJ1-1 and V is TRBV14; the D gene is possibly TRBD1 (6 bases). The germline gives CDR1 SGHDN, CDR2 FVKESK. The V gene lost 5 bases and the J gene lost 4 bases, with 23 bases spanning the gap. The CDR3 totals 17 residues. In DNA form, the CDR3 reads TGTGCCAGCAGCTCTATTTACGAAGGGGGGACGGGCACTGAAGCTTTCTTT. It encodes CASSSIYEGGTGTEAFF.

The rearrangement links TRBV5-6 to TRBJ2-5; TRBD2 matches 10 bases. Germline V gives CDR1 SGHDT, CDR2 YYEEEE. J was trimmed by 4 bases and V by 1 base; bases with no gene match: 4. The CDR3 length is 15 residues. The chain's CDR3 is CASSLQTSGVETQYF. The CDR3 nucleotides read TGTGCCAGCAGCTTGCAAACTAGCGGGGTAGAGACCCAGTACTTC.

This clonotype was seen only a few times. The V gene is TRBV6-5, the J gene TRBJ2-7; no clear D. Trimming removed 0 bases from V and 0 bases from J, with 6 bases in between. CDR3 length equals 14 residues. Germline CDR1 and CDR2: MNHEY and SVGAGI. The CDR3 is CASSYSANSYEQYV. CDR3 DNA sequence: TGTGCCAGCAGTTACTCAGCGAACTCCTACGAGCAGTACGTC.

The rearrangement links TRBV5-5 to TRBJ1-1; no clear D. V lost 4 bases and J 0 bases, leaving 7 bases between the germline ends. CDR1 is SGHKS and CDR2 is YYEKEE in the germline V gene (reference sequence). The CDR3 has 13 amino acids. CDR3 loop: CASSPLVNTEAFF. The CDR3 DNA follows: TGTGCCAGCAGCCCCTTGGTGAACACTGAAGCTTTCTTT.

The chain couples TRBV29-1 to TRBJ2-1; possible D gene TRBD2, 6 bases. Germline V gene sequence: CDR1 SQVTM, CDR2 ANQGSEA. This CDR3 has 11 residues. CDR3: CSGGDYNEQFF. CDR3 DNA: TGCTCCGGGGGAGATTACAATGAGCAGTTCTTC.

The sample holds a few counts of this clonotype. The genes are TRBV27 and TRBJ1-6, with D possibly matching TRBD1 (5 bases). Trimming cost V 5 bases and J 4 bases, with 15 bases left between them. Germline lookup yields CDR1 MNHEY and CDR2 SMNVEV (reference sequence). The CDR3 is 16 amino acids. The CDR3 is CASSASRGGYNSPLHF. The CDR3 coding sequence is TGTGCCAGCAGTGCTTCCCGCGGGGGGTATAATTCACCCCTCCACTTT.

This clonotype was counted only a few times. J is TRBJ2-3 and V is TRBV5-4; possibly TRBD2 for D (5 bases). V dropped 3 bases and J dropped 4 bases, with 12 bases sitting between them. The germline V gene encodes CDR1 SGHNT and CDR2 YYREEE (reference sequence). The CDR3 length is 14 residues. The CDR3 is CASSWDTRPDTQYF. The CDR3 bases are TGTGCCAGCAGCTGGGATACTAGGCCAGATACGCAGTATTTT.

The chain combines TRBV12-3 or TRBV12-4 with TRBJ1-5; D not certain. The CDR3 totals 12 residues. The V end lost 7 bases, the J end lost 6 bases, and 10 bases lay between the germline ends. The CDR3 DNA follows: TGTGCCAGCAAGTTTAGAAGTCAGCCCCAGCATTTT. The encoded protein is CASKFRSQPQHF.

The rearrangement joins TRBV20-1 to TRBJ2-7, with a weak D call TRBD2 (6 bases). Germline V gives CDR1 DFQATT, CDR2 SNEGSKA (reference sequence). V lost 5 bases and J 2 bases, leaving 22 bases between the germline ends. This CDR3 comprises 16 residues. The CDR3 DNA follows: TGCAGTGCTGGGGCCATCGGCGGGACCGACGCCTACGAGCAGTACTTC. As protein: CSAGAIGGTDAYEQYF.

This clonotype was seen more than once but under ten times. This chain joins TRBV4-1 and TRBJ1-1, with TRBD1 as a possible D gene (5 bases). This CDR3 has 15 residues. V lost 1 base and J 3 bases, leaving 12 bases between the germline ends. Germline CDR1 MGHRA, CDR2 YSYEKL. CDR3 amino acids: CASSQVDSGHTEAFF. CDR3 in DNA: TGCGCCAGCAGCCAAGTAGACAGCGGACACACTGAAGCTTTCTTT.

The genes are TRBV27 and TRBJ1-2; D may be TRBD1 (6 bases). This CDR3 has 12 amino acids. CDR1 and CDR2 from the germline V gene are MNHEY and SMNVEV (reference sequence). V was shortened by 5 bases and J by 6 bases, with 10 bases between the two germline ends. CDR3 sequence (DNA): TGTGCCAGCAGTACAGGGTCCGATGGCTACACCTTC. Translated, it gives CASSTGSDGYTF.

This clonotype came up a few times. CDR3 nucleotides: TGCGCCAGCAGCCAAGAGGTGGCAGGGGGCTACACCTTC. Encoded protein: CASSQEVAGGYTF. This sequence joins TRBV4-1 and TRBJ1-2; D is possibly TRBD1 (5 bases). Deletions cut 0 bases from V and 8 bases from J, with 10 bases between. The CDR3 has 13 residues. The germline gives CDR1 MGHRA, CDR2 YSYEKL.

This chain links TRBV20-1 with TRBJ2-3; 12 bases match TRBD2. J lost 4 bases, V lost 2 bases, and 16 bases had no gene match. The CDR3 runs 19 residues. CDR1 is DFQATT, CDR2 SNEGSKA, per germline (reference sequence). Here the CDR3 reads CSARSEAALAGGPSDTQYF. In DNA, the CDR3 is TGCAGTGCTAGATCAGAGGCCGCACTAGCGGGGGGCCCGTCAGATACGCAGTATTTT.